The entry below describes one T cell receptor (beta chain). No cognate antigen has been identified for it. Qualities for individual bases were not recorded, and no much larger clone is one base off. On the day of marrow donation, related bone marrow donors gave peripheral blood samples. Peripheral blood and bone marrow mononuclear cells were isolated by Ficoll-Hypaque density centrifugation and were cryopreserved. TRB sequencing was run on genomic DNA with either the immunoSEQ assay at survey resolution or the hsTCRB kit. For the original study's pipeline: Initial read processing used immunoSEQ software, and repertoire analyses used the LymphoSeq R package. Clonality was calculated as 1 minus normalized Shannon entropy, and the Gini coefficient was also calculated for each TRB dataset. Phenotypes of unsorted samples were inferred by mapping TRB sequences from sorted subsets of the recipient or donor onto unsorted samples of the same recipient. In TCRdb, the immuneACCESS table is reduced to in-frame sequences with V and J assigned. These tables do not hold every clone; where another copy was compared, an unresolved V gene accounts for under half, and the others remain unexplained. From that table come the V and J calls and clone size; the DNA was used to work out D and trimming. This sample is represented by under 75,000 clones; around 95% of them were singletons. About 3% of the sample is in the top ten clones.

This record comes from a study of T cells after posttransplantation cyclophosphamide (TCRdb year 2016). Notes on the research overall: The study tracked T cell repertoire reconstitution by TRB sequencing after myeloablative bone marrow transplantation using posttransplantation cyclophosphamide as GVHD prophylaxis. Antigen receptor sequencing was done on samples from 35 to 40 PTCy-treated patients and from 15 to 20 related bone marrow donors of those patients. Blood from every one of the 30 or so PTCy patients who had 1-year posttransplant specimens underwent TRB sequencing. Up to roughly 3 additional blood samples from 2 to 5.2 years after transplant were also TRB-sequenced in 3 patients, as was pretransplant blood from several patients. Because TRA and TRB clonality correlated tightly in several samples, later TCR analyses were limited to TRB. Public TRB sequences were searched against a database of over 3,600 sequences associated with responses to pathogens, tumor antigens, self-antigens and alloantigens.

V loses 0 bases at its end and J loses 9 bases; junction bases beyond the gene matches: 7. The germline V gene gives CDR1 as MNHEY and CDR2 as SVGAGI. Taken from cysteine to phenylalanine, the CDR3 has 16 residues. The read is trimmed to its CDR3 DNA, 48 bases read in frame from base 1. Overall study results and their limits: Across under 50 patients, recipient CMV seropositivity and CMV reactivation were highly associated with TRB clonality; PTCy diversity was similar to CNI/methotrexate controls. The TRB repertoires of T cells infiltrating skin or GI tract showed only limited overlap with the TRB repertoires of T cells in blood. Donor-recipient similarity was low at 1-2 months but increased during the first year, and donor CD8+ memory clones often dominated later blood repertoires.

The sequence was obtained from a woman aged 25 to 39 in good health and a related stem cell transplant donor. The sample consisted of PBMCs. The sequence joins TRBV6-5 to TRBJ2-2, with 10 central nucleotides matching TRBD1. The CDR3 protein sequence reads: CASSYSGTGVPRELFF. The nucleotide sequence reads TGTGCCAGCAGTTACTCCGGGACAGGGGTCCCCCGGGAGCTGTTTTTT.